The next 4 T cell receptor beta chains were all read from a single sample in a study of blood T cell repertoires in COVID-19. Assay: immunoSEQ multiplex PCR; the TCRdb copy retains only in-frame clones and omits some. The sample has some 110,000 clones; roughly 79% are singletons. The sample was peripheral blood. These receptors originate from a man of 80 years or more with acute or convalescent COVID-19.

The CDR3 DNA is TGTGCCAGCAGCGCTCTTTACGGGACTAGCGGGAACACAGATACGCAGTATTTT. This codes for CASSALYGTSGNTDTQYF. V gene TRBV9 combines with J gene TRBJ2-3; 13 bases map to TRBD2. Germline CDR1 reads SGDLS; CDR2 reads YYNGEE. The CDR3 covers 18 residues. V was clipped by 3 bases and J by 2 bases; unmatched bases: 9.

This chain uses TRBV28 with TRBJ1-2; D is uncertain. CDR3 size: 14 residues. Germline CDR1 is MDHEN and CDR2 is SYDVKM. V lost 1 base and J 7 bases, leaving 13 bases between the germline ends. CDR3 region: CASSLYGVSAGYTF. The CDR3 DNA reads as TGTGCCAGCAGTTTATACGGGGTTTCAGCTGGCTACACCTTC.

V usage is TRBV5-1 and J usage is TRBJ2-1; a weak D match, TRBD2 (6 bases). Germline values: CDR1 SGHRS, CDR2 YFSETQ. The CDR3 loop spans 17 amino acids. V dropped 0 bases and J dropped 7 bases, with 20 bases sitting between them. This CDR3 is CASSLGGGLVQGNEQFF. The CDR3 coding sequence is TGCGCCAGCAGCTTGGGGGGAGGTTTGGTGCAAGGGAATGAGCAGTTCTTC. The full variable domain, completed using reference TRBV5-1 and TRBJ2-1, is KAGVTQTPRYLIKTRGQQVTLSCSPISGHRSVSWYQQTPGQGLQFLFEYFSETQRNKGNFPGRFSGRQFSNSRSEMNVSTLELGDSALYLCASSLGGGLVQGNEQFFGPGTRLTVL.

This clone appeared a single time. This chain connects TRBV29-1 to TRBJ2-1; 10 bases are shared with TRBD2. After removal of 4 bases from V and 7 bases from J, the junction contained 10 bases not matched to a gene. Germline lookup yields CDR1 SQVTM and CDR2 ANQGSEA. CDR3 length: 15 residues. The CDR3 DNA reads TGCAGCGTTGCGGCTAGCGGGGGCTATGGGAATGAGCAGTTCTTC. Protein sequence: CSVAASGGYGNEQFF.